The entry below describes one T cell receptor (beta chain). Its target antigen remains unknown. No base quality information exists; no much larger clone differs at one position. The cysteine opens and the phenylalanine closes a CDR3 of 16 amino acids. Only the CDR3 DNA is retained, 48 bases long and in frame from the first base. The V end gives up 0 bases and the J end 4 bases, leaving 5 bases in the junction not matched to a gene. From the germline V gene, CDR1 is SGHRS and CDR2 is YFSETQ. In the paper's terms, the time point label means: baseline before first vaccination. Samples from vaccinated people were obtained from the UK trials COV001 and COV002, which included a single-blind randomized controlled phase 2/3 trial of AZD1222 (ChAdOx1 nCoV-19) in healthy adults. For TCRbeta chain sequencing, PBMC samples were collected from trial participants at day 0 and at day 28 after the second dose. This entry is derived from a study of T cell responses to AZD1222 COVID-19 vaccine (dated by TCRdb to the early 2020s). About the full investigation: AZD1222 recipients given second doses at about 4 weeks or at about 12 weeks were pooled, since spike-specific TCR depth and breadth were not found to differ between the two schedules. TCR sequencing covered 230 or so trial participants: about 210 given two doses of AZD1222 and 26 given two doses of MenACWY control vaccine. Enrollment into the trials was organized by age into subgroups of 18-55, 56-69 and 70-plus years, and those subgroups contained roughly 150, 30 and 60 TCR-sequenced participants, respectively.

The CDR3 regions of human TCRbeta chains were subjected to immunosequencing. The authors' analysis ran thus. TCRs in the repertoires were matched against a reference library of SARS-CoV-2-specific TCRs that had been generated with the MIRA antigen-specificity platform. Breadth was defined as the fraction of unique TCRs that were SARS-CoV-2-associated, and depth was defined as the fraction of total T cells that were SARS-CoV-2-associated. Using the MIRA data, every spike-specific TCR was mapped to the spike region that the TCR reacted to and assigned to either a CD4 or a CD8 class. Log10-transformed breadth and depth values were compared by one-way ANOVA with Sidak's multiple comparisons tests. TCRdb provides this immuneACCESS table in a form limited to in-frame rearrangements. Some clones are lacking; in checked studies, under half of them reflect an unresolved V gene, and why the rest are absent is not known. V, J and clone size are those of that table, while D and trimming were read from the DNA. The sample table contains some 150,000 clones; only one count was recorded for around nine tenths of them. The top ten clonotypes cover about 3.5% of the sample.

Overall study results and their limits: Because no day 14 peak-response samples were available, the repertoires could be characterized only after the peak T cell response. Participants were mostly white British, with more females than males. The authors suggested clonal diversity may have been underestimated. Conclusions about previously exposed vaccinees were limited because only a handful of AZD1222 recipients were SARS-CoV-2 seropositive at baseline. In the small 56-69-year group, the increase in depth fell short of significance, most likely because of low power. Nearly half of unique spike-specific TCRs reportedly recognized epitopes outside regions mutated in the B.1.351 and B.1.1.7 variants. Vaccine-associated CD4 TCRs spanned the whole spike protein, with dominant responses in regions 160-218 and 743-854. After two AZD1222 doses, spike-specific TCR breadth and depth were significantly higher than at day 0 and than in MenACWY recipients.

The receptor comes from an adult in good health. This sample comprised peripheral blood, obtained on day 0 of AZD1222 vaccination. The rearrangement joined TRBV5-1 to TRBJ2-7, and TRBD2 aligns with 12 junction nucleotides. The CDR3 reads as follows: CASSLEASGRGYEQYF. The nucleotide sequence is given as TGCGCCAGCAGCTTGGAAGCTAGCGGGAGGGGGTACGAGCAGTACTTC.